The next 3 T cell receptor beta chains were all read from a single sample in a study of T cells after yellow fever vaccination. TCRdb recomputed calls from the 5' RACE reads with MiXCR, one row per CDR3 protein. The data contain some 300,000 distinct CDR3 sequences, roughly 8.7% of them seen just once; the ten biggest clones take up about 3.5%. The sequenced sample was CD4+ T cells sorted from PBMCs, obtained 5 days after the yellow fever booster vaccination. These receptors were collected from a man in his late teens or twenties who received the YFV17D yellow fever vaccine.

This clonotype came up a few times. V gene TRBV5-1 combines with J gene TRBJ2-1; possibly TRBD1 for D (6 bases). The CDR3 is made up of 16 amino acids. V was trimmed by 5 bases and J by 0 bases, leaving 15 bases between them. Germline V gene sequence: CDR1 SGHRS, CDR2 YFSETQ. The DNA of the CDR3 is TGCGCCAGCAGAGGAACCGGGACAAGCTCCTACAATGAGCAGTTCTTC. It yields the protein CASRGTGTSSYNEQFF. The whole variable domain, remainder taken from reference TRBV5-1 and TRBJ2-1, is KAGVTQTPRYLIKTRGQQVTLSCSPISGHRSVSWYQQTPGQGLQFLFEYFSETQRNKGNFPGRFSGRQFSNSRSEMNVSTLELGDSALYLCASRGTGTSSYNEQFFGPGTRLTVL.

This clonotype showed up just a few times. V and J are TRBV7-2 and TRBJ2-3; no clear D gene. Germline values: CDR1 SGHTA, CDR2 FQGNSA. CDR3 size: 12 residues. V was pared by 5 bases and J by 5 bases, with 8 bases between. The CDR3 nucleotides read TGTGCCAGCAGCGTATATCTAGATACGCAGTATTTT. Its protein product is CASSVYLDTQYF.

This clonotype was detected only a few times. The chain recombines TRBV11-2 with TRBJ2-5, with D possibly TRBD2 on 6 matching bases. V was cut by 2 bases and J by 5 bases, with 9 bases left in between. This CDR3 spans 13 amino acids. Looked up from germline, CDR1 is SGHAT and CDR2 is FQNNGV. CDR3 bases: TGTGCCAGCAGCTTATCGGGGGTCGAGACCCAGTACTTC. This gives the protein CASSLSGVETQYF.